Listed here are 27 T cell receptor beta chains from one sample, sequenced in a study of cytomegalovirus exposure and HLA in healthy donors (dated by TCRdb to about 2017). Library generation was performed with the immunoSEQ multiplex PCR assay. Not all clones reach the TCRdb copy of this immuneACCESS table, which keeps in-frame sequences only. Checked studies attribute under half of the gap to unresolved V genes and leave the rest unexplained. Recorded for this sample are roughly 240,000 clones; more than 75% of them occurred a single time. The ten biggest clones cover 2.6% of the sample. Sequenced material: PBMCs. The receptors were gathered from a man between 18 and 35 years old in good health and CMV-seronegative.

This chain uses TRBV6-6 with TRBJ2-7, with 7 bases lining up with TRBD1. CDR3 length: 13 amino acids. The V gene end was trimmed by 4 bases and the J gene end by 5 bases; junction bases not matched to a gene: 5. CDR1 and CDR2 (germline): MNHNY, SVGAGI (reference sequence). In DNA form, the CDR3 reads TGTGCCAGCAGTTCCCTGACAGGGCACGAGCAGTACTTC. It yields the protein CASSSLTGHEQYF.

The rearrangement links TRBV2 to TRBJ2-7; the match to TRBD1 covers 9 bases. V shed 3 bases, J shed 4 bases, and the junction held 7 bases outside the gene matches. The CDR3 totals 15 residues. Germline lookup yields CDR1 SNHLY and CDR2 FYNNEI. The CDR3: CASSDPGQGRYEQYF. CDR3 in DNA: TGTGCCAGCAGTGACCCAGGACAGGGGAGGTACGAGCAGTACTTC.

The chain has TRBV29-1 and TRBJ2-7; 7 bases line up with TRBD2. The CDR3 has 15 residues. V shed 1 base, J shed 5 bases, and the junction held 11 bases outside the gene matches. Germline values: CDR1 SQVTM, CDR2 ANQGSEA. CDR3 sequence: CSVEGLGGNDDEQYF. In DNA, the CDR3 is TGCAGCGTTGAAGGGCTGGGGGGGAACGACGACGAGCAGTACTTC.

This clone came up once. Other DNA variants within this sample encode the same CDR3. The V call is TRBV27, the J call TRBJ2-7; 9 bases map to TRBD1. CDR3 length equals 14 residues. Germline V CDR1 and CDR2: MNHEY, SMNVEV (reference sequence). V shed 6 bases, J shed 1 base, and the junction held 4 bases outside the gene matches. The CDR3 reads CASSLDRGSYEQYF. The DNA of the CDR3 is TGTGCCAGCAGCCTGGACAGGGGTTCCTACGAGCAGTACTTC.

The chain combines TRBV27 with TRBJ2-7; 7 positions match TRBD1. Germline V gene sequence: CDR1 MNHEY, CDR2 SMNVEV (reference sequence). The CDR3 spans 15 residues. J lost 1 base, V lost 7 bases, and 10 bases had no gene match. CDR3 protein: CASTERLQGSYEQYF. In nucleotides, the CDR3 is TGTGCCAGCACAGAAAGGCTACAGGGGTCCTACGAGCAGTACTTC.

V gene TRBV5-4 combines with J gene TRBJ2-2; TRBD2 matches at 11 bases. The CDR3 extends over 19 amino acids. Germline V lookup: CDR1 SGHNT, CDR2 YYREEE (reference sequence). Trimming removed 0 bases from V and 3 bases from J; junction bases left unmatched: 10. CDR3 loop: CASSLGGRLAGGYTGELFF. In nucleotides, the CDR3 is TGTGCCAGCAGCTTGGGTGGGAGGCTAGCGGGGGGTTACACCGGGGAGCTGTTTTTT. Variable domain in full (rest from reference TRBV5-4 and TRBJ2-2): ETGVTQSPTHLIKTRGQQVTLRCSSQSGHNTVSWYQQALGQGPQFIFQYYREEENGRGNFPPRFSGLQFPNYSSELNVNALELDDSALYLCASSLGGRLAGGYTGELFFGEGSRLTVL.

V is TRBV7-8 and J is TRBJ2-1, with unresolved D. Trimming pared 1 base from V and 9 bases from J, leaving 13 bases between. CDR1 and CDR2 from the germline V gene are SGHVS and FQNEAQ. The CDR3 totals 14 residues. Written as DNA, the CDR3 is TGTGCCAGCAGCTTAGAAGGCAGGAAAGGTGAGCAGTTCTTC. Translating it yields CASSLEGRKGEQFF.

The CDR3 protein is CASSVDYYNEQFF. The CDR3 coding sequence is TGTGCCAGCAGCGTAGACTACTACAATGAGCAGTTCTTC. The chain is built from TRBV9 and TRBJ2-1; D is undetermined. The V gene lost 0 bases and the J gene lost 3 bases, with 4 bases spanning the gap. This CDR3 region has 13 residues. The germline V gene has CDR1 SGDLS and CDR2 YYNGEE.

This chain uses TRBV4-3 with TRBJ2-3; D is undetermined. Trimming pared 1 base from V and 3 bases from J, leaving 5 bases between. The CDR3 is 13 amino acids. CDR1 and CDR2 from the germline V gene are LGHNA and YSLEER. DNA of the CDR3: TGCGCCAGCAGCCAAGTCGGGACAGATACGCAGTATTTT. Translated, it gives CASSQVGTDTQYF.

The CDR3 loop reads CASSPRGEGTDTQYF. In nucleotides, the CDR3 is TGTGCCAGCTCACCACGGGGGGAAGGTACGGATACGCAGTATTTT. J is TRBJ2-3 and V is TRBV18, with a tentative D call TRBD2 (6 bases). Germline CDR1 is KGHSH and CDR2 is LQKENI. CDR3 size: 15 residues. Trimming removed 1 base from V and 6 bases from J, with 14 bases in between.

The chain combines TRBV4-1 with TRBJ1-2; D may be TRBD1 (6 bases). CDR1 MGHRA and CDR2 YSYEKL come from the germline V gene. The germline V and J ends were trimmed by 2 bases and 2 bases, with 21 bases remaining between them. The CDR3 runs 18 residues. The CDR3 loop is CASSQTYSPGHLNYGYTF. Written as DNA, the CDR3 is TGCGCCAGCAGCCAAACCTACTCCCCGGGACACCTAAACTATGGCTACACCTTC.

The rearrangement links TRBV2 to TRBJ1-1; 7 nucleotides align to TRBD1. CDR1 SNHLY and CDR2 FYNNEI come from the germline V gene. V trimming: 11 bases; J trimming: 1 base; junction bases outside the gene matches: 7. The CDR3 has 13 amino acids. In nucleotides, the CDR3 is TGTGCCGGAGGCCGACAGGGGAACACTGAAGCTTTCTTT. Translation: CAGGRQGNTEAFF.

The rearrangement joins TRBV27 to TRBJ2-3; 14 bases agree with TRBD2. Germline V lookup: CDR1 MNHEY, CDR2 SMNVEV (reference sequence). This CDR3 has 22 residues. V shed 3 bases, J shed 0 bases, and the junction held 17 bases outside the gene matches. The chain's CDR3 is CASSFRNRLAGGPLESTDTQYF. CDR3 in DNA: TGTGCCAGCAGTTTCCGTAACCGACTAGCGGGAGGGCCACTAGAAAGCACAGATACGCAGTATTTT.

The J gene is TRBJ1-6, the V gene TRBV6-1; D might be TRBD1 (6 bases). V lost 3 bases, J lost 11 bases, and 8 bases lay in between. CDR3 length: 12 amino acids. The V gene's germline CDR1 is MNHNS and CDR2 SASEGT. The CDR3 bases are TGTGCCAGCAGTGACGCAGGGGCACCCCTCCACTTT. Its translation is CASSDAGAPLHF.

The chain links TRBV12-5 to TRBJ2-1, with D perhaps TRBD2 (6 bases). CDR3 length: 16 residues. Germline CDR1 LGHNT, CDR2 FRNRAP. The V end was cut by 0 bases, the J end by 7 bases, with 16 bases between. The CDR3 DNA reads TGTGCTAGTGGTTTGGTACTAGCAGGCATTGTAAATGAGCAGTTCTTC. Translating gives CASGLVLAGIVNEQFF.

This chain connects TRBV15 to TRBJ1-2; D is unclear. From germline, CDR1 is LNHNV and CDR2 YYDKDF (reference sequence). This CDR3 region has 17 residues. V was shortened by 0 bases and J by 3 bases, with 17 bases between the two germline ends. CDR3 DNA sequence: TGTGCCACCAGCAGAGATGCGGGTGAGGCGCTGGACTATGGCTACACCTTC. Amino acids: CATSRDAGEALDYGYTF.

The table lists this clone with a count of one. The rearrangement uses TRBV5-1 and TRBJ2-5; 10 nucleotides match TRBD2. V trimming: 1 base; J trimming: 6 bases; junction bases outside the gene matches: 9. CDR1 is SGHRS and CDR2 is YFSETQ in the germline V gene. The CDR3 contains 16 residues. This CDR3 is CASSLPLAGELKTQYF. The CDR3 region has the DNA TGCGCCAGCAGCTTGCCCCTAGCGGGAGAATTGAAGACCCAGTACTTC.

This clone turned up a few times. This chain links TRBV15 with TRBJ2-7; D unresolved. CDR1 LNHNV and CDR2 YYDKDF come from the germline V gene (reference sequence). The CDR3 is 15 residues long. The ends were cut back, 1 base at V and 5 bases at J, with 15 bases in the middle. The CDR3 DNA follows: TGTGCCACCAGCAGAGCACCCCCAAGTCGGGACGAGCAGTACTTC. Translation gives CATSRAPPSRDEQYF.

The V call is TRBV11-2, the J call TRBJ1-1; 7 bases fit TRBD1. The length of the CDR3 is 15 residues. The ends lost 5 bases at V and 2 bases at J; junction bases unmatched: 8. Per germline, CDR1 SGHAT and CDR2 FQNNGV. The DNA of the CDR3 is TGTGCCAGCAGCACGACCGGGACAGTTAACACTGAAGCTTTCTTT. Protein sequence: CASSTTGTVNTEAFF.

The chain joins TRBV27 to TRBJ2-7; 9 bases line up with TRBD2. Germline V CDR1 and CDR2: MNHEY, SMNVEV (reference sequence). This CDR3 has 14 amino acids. Trimming cost V 6 bases and J 3 bases; bases outside gene matches: 6. The CDR3 spells CASRFSGSVYEQYF. The CDR3 DNA sequence: TGTGCCAGCAGATTTAGCGGGAGTGTCTACGAGCAGTACTTC.

This clone was detected only once. The rearrangement joins TRBV7-9 to TRBJ1-1; D might be TRBD1 (6 bases). Germline assignment: CDR1 SEHNR and CDR2 FQNEAQ (reference sequence). The CDR3 runs 13 residues. Deletions cut 4 bases from V and 1 base from J, with 7 bases between. The DNA for the CDR3 is TGTGCCAGCAGCTCACAGGGGAACACTGAAGCTTTCTTT. It codes for CASSSQGNTEAFF.

This chain connects TRBV5-6 to TRBJ1-4; D might be TRBD1 (6 bases). Germline values: CDR1 SGHDT, CDR2 YYEEEE. The CDR3 has 14 residues. Trimming removed 4 bases from V and 8 bases from J, with 15 bases in between. CDR3 nucleotide sequence: TGTGCCAGCAGCCCCACAGGGAGAGGAGAAAAACTGTTTTTT. Translation: CASSPTGRGEKLFF.

The CDR3 DNA sequence: TGCGCCAGCAGCACCCCGACTAGCGGGAGCCACATGGATACGCAGTATTTT. Amino acids: CASSTPTSGSHMDTQYF. The rearrangement joins TRBV5-1 to TRBJ2-3; 12 bases map to TRBD2. Germline-derived CDR1 and CDR2 are SGHRS and YFSETQ. The CDR3 has 17 residues. V was pared by 4 bases and J by 6 bases, with 12 bases of the junction left unmatched.

A word on this clone: Other DNA sequences in this specimen translate into the identical CDR3. The chain uses TRBV9 and TRBJ2-7; the match to TRBD1 covers 8 bases. From germline, CDR1 is SGDLS and CDR2 YYNGEE. The length of the CDR3 is 13 residues. V was clipped by 4 bases and J by 3 bases; unmatched bases: 3. The CDR3 DNA is TGTGCCAGCAGCCCAGGACAGGGCTACGAGCAGTACTTC. Translating gives CASSPGQGYEQYF.

CDR3 amino acids: CASRLRNEQFF. The CDR3 nucleotides read TGTGCCAGCAGGCTTCGGAATGAGCAGTTCTTC. V is TRBV27 and J is TRBJ2-1; the D is unclear. Germline V gene lookup returns CDR1 MNHEY and CDR2 SMNVEV (reference sequence). The V end was cut by 6 bases, the J end by 7 bases, with 7 bases between. This CDR3 has 11 amino acids.

The gene calls are TRBV14 and TRBJ2-6; 10 positions agree with TRBD1. This CDR3 has 18 amino acids. Germline V gene lookup returns CDR1 SGHDN and CDR2 FVKESK. V lost 2 bases and J lost 4; bases outside the gene matches: 8. In DNA form, the CDR3 reads TGTGCCAGCAGCCAATACGGACAGGGGGGGACGGGGGCCAACGTCCTGACTTTC. This gives the protein CASSQYGQGGTGANVLTF.

The chain is built from TRBV19 and TRBJ1-6; 8 bases match TRBD1. V lost 11 bases to trimming and J lost 10 bases; unmatched junction nucleotides: 10. Germline V lookup: CDR1 LNHDA, CDR2 SQIVND (reference sequence). The CDR3 length is 13 residues. The CDR3 DNA reads TGTGCCTCTGGCGTGGACAGGGACTCACCCCTCCACTTT. It encodes CASGVDRDSPLHF. The variable domain in full, with the rest retrieved from reference TRBV19 and TRBJ1-6, is DGGITQSPKYLFRKEGQNVTLSCEQNLNHDAMYWYRQDPGQGLRLIYYSQIVNDFQKGDIAEGYSVSREKKESFPLTVTSAQKNPTAFYLCASGVDRDSPLHFGNGTRLTVT.